This is a list of T cell receptor beta chains from one sample in a study of blood T cell repertoires in COVID-19. TCRdb's table, derived via immunoSEQ multiplex PCR, lists solely in-frame clones and lacks some. This sample has about 20,000 clones, with around nine tenths found just once. Input material: peripheral blood. Receptor source: an older woman with active COVID-19. Each CDR3 is given with its conserved first and last residue. D genes are given only for firm matches. Rows may omit the clone size; those that give it use once, few, many or a size class.

J gene	clone size	D gene	V gene	CDR3 length	CDR3 protein	CDR3 DNA
TRBJ1-2	.	.	TRBV6-5	16	CASSSRQGRDNYGYTF	TGTGCCAGCAGTTCCCGGCAGGGGAGGGATAACTATGGCTACACCTTC
TRBJ1-1	.	.	TRBV5-3	13	CARSLGSYTEAFF	TGTGCCAGAAGCTTGGGCAGTTACACTGAAGCTTTCTTT
TRBJ1-2	few	.	TRBV9	15	CASSPEMGSGYGYTF	TGTGCCAGCAGCCCTGAGATGGGTAGCGGCTATGGCTACACCTTC
TRBJ1-5	.	.	TRBV5-5	14	CASSFSGDNQPQHF	TGTGCCAGCAGCTTCTCAGGGGACAATCAGCCCCAGCATTTT
TRBJ2-2	.	.	TRBV24-1	13	CATNGGNTGELFF	TGTGCCACCAACGGGGGGAACACCGGGGAGCTGTTTTTT
TRBJ2-3	.	.	TRBV3-1/TRBV3-2	13	CASSQVRPDTQYF	TGTGCCAGCAGCCAAGTGAGGCCAGATACGCAGTATTTT
TRBJ2-3	once	.	TRBV25-1	15	CASSELRGGADTQYF	TGTGCCAGCAGTGAATTGCGAGGGGGTGCAGATACGCAGTATTTT
TRBJ2-1	.	.	TRBV27	14	CASSRYEARGEQFF	TGTGCCAGCAGCCGCTATGAGGCCCGCGGTGAGCAGTTCTTC
TRBJ1-1	.	TRBD1	TRBV7-3	11	CASSLTGRAFF	TGTGCCAGCAGCTTGACAGGGAGAGCTTTCTTT
TRBJ2-7	.	.	TRBV5-1	12	CASSTQGYEQYF	TGCGCCAGCAGCACACAGGGTTACGAGCAGTACTTC
TRBJ2-2	.	.	TRBV2	14	CASRDKINTGELFF	TGTGCCAGCAGGGACAAGATAAACACCGGGGAGCTGTTTTTT
TRBJ1-1	.	.	TRBV10-2	15	CASSAPYNRKTEAFF	TGCGCCAGCAGTGCCCCTTATAACAGGAAAACTGAAGCTTTCTTT
TRBJ1-1	once	TRBD1	TRBV3-1/TRBV3-2	15	CASRHRQGANTEAFF	TGTGCCAGCAGACATCGACAGGGAGCGAACACTGAAGCTTTCTTT
TRBJ2-5	once	.	TRBV6-5	15	CASSYSLSAVETQYF	TGTGCCAGCAGTTACTCTCTCTCGGCGGTGGAGACCCAGTACTTC
TRBJ1-5	.	.	TRBV11-2	15	CASSSNTGSRQPQHF	TGTGCCAGCAGCTCGAACACAGGATCCCGCCAGCCCCAGCATTTT
TRBJ1-1	.	TRBD1	TRBV28	15	CASREAGGMNTEAFF	TGTGCCAGCAGGGAAGCAGGGGGGATGAACACTGAAGCTTTCTTT
TRBJ2-5	.	.	TRBV25-1	14	CASSELRVQETQYF	TGTGCCAGCAGTGAACTGAGGGTGCAAGAGACCCAGTACTTC
TRBJ1-6	few	.	TRBV3-1/TRBV3-2	14	CASSQQGANSPLHF	TGTGCCAGCAGTCAACAGGGTGCGAATTCACCCCTCCACTTT
TRBJ2-4	.	.	TRBV27	13	CASSSQGTIIQYF	TGTGCCAGCAGTTCCCAGGGGACAATCATTCAGTACTTC
TRBJ1-2	.	.	TRBV27	15	CASSLSPGIGYGYTF	TGTGCCAGCAGTTTATCCCCGGGAATCGGCTATGGCTACACCTTC
TRBJ2-5	.	TRBD1	TRBV18	15	CASSAGTGGEETQYF	TGTGCCAGCTCCGCCGGGACAGGGGGCGAGGAGACCCAGTACTTC
TRBJ1-2	.	.	TRBV5-5	15	CASSLEGTANYGYTF	TGTGCCAGCAGCTTGGAAGGCACAGCTAACTATGGCTACACCTTC
TRBJ2-3	.	TRBD2	TRBV10-3	17	CAISGSAAGGPTDTQYF	TGTGCCATCAGTGGGTCCGCGGCGGGGGGACCCACAGATACGCAGTATTTT
TRBJ2-7	.	.	TRBV28	13	CASSVGGRFEPYF	TGTGCCAGCAGCGTAGGCGGCAGATTCGAGCCGTACTTC
TRBJ1-2	.	.	TRBV5-1	13	CASSLTGFDGYTF	TGCGCCAGCAGCTTAACAGGGTTCGATGGCTACACCTTC
TRBJ1-1	.	.	TRBV14	15	CASSQATRRSTEAFF	TGTGCCAGCAGCCAAGCGACCCGGCGGAGCACTGAAGCTTTCTTT
TRBJ2-2	.	.	TRBV5-1	15	CASSWRGGNTGELFF	TGCGCCAGCAGCTGGAGGGGTGGGAACACCGGGGAGCTGTTTTTT